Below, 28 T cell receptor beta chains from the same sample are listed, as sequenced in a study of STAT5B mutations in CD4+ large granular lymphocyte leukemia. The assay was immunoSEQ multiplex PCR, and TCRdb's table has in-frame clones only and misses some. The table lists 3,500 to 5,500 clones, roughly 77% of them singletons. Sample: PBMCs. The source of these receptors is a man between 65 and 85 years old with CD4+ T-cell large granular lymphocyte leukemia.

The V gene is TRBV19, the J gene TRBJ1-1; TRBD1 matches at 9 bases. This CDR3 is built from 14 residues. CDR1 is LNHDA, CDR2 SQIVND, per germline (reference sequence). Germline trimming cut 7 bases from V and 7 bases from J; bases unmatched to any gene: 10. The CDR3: CASTEQGAFGEAFF. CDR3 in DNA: TGTGCCAGTACCGAACAGGGGGCCTTCGGTGAAGCTTTCTTT.

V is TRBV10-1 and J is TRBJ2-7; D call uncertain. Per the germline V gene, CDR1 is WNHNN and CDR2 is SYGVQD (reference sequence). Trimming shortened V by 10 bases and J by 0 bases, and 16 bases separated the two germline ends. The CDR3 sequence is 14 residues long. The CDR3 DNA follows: TGCGCCACCCTTGGGCGGCACAGCTCCTACGAGCAGTACGTC. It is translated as CATLGRHSSYEQYV.

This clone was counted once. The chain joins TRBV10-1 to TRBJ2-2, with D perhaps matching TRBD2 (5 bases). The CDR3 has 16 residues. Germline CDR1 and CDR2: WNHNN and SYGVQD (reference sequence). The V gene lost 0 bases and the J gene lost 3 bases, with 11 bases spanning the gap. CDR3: CASSESRVGDTGELFF. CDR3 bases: TGCGCCAGCAGTGAGTCGCGGGTCGGTGACACCGGGGAGCTGTTTTTT.

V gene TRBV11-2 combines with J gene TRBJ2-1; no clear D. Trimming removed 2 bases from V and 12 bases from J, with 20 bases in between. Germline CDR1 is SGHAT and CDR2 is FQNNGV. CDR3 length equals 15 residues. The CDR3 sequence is CASSLTVGTTIGQFF. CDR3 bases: TGTGCCAGCAGCTTAACGGTAGGAACCACAATTGGGCAGTTCTTC. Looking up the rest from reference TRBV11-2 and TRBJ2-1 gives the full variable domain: EAGVAQSPRYKIIEKRQSVAFWCNPISGHATLYWYQQILGQGPKLLIQFQNNGVVDDSQLPKDRFSAERLKGVDSTLKIQPAKLEDSAVYLCASSLTVGTTIGQFFGPGTRLTVL.

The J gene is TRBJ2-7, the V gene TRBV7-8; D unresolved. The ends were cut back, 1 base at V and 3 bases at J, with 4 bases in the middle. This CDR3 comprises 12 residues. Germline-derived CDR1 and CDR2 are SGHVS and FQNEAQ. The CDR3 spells CASSLVGYEQYV. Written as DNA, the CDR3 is TGTGCCAGCAGCTTAGTGGGCTACGAGCAGTACGTC.

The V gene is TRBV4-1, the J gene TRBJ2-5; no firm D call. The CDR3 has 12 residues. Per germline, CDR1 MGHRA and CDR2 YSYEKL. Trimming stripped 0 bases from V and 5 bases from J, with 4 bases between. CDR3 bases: TGCGCCAGCAGCCAAGATCTGGAGACCCAGTACTTC. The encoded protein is CASSQDLETQYF.

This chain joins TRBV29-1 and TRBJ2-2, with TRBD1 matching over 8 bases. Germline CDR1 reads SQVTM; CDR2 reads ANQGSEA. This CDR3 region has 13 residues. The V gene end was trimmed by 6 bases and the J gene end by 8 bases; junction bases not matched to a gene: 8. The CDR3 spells CSVSRQGLGELFF. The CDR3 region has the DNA TGCAGCGTATCCAGACAGGGGTTAGGGGAGCTGTTTTTT.

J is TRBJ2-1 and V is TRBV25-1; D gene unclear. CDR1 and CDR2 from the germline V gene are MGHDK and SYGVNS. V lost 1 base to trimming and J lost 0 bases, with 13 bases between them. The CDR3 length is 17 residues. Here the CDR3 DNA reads TGTGCCAGCAGTGAATTCCCAGGCTGGAGCTCCTACAATGAGCAGTTCTTC. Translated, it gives CASSEFPGWSSYNEQFF.

The CDR3 loop reads CASIENTEAFF. The CDR3 DNA sequence: TGTGCCAGCATAGAGAACACTGAAGCTTTCTTT. The chain links TRBV28 to TRBJ1-1; D is uncertain. Germline assignment: CDR1 MDHEN and CDR2 SYDVKM. Trimming took off 7 bases at V and 1 base at J, with 4 bases between the two ends. CDR3 length equals 11 residues.

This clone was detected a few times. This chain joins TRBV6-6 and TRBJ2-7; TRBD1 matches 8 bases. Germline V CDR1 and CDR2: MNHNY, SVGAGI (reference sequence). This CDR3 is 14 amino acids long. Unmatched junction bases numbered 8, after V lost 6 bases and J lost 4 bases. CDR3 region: CASSGQGGVYEQYF. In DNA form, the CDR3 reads TGTGCCAGCAGCGGACAGGGTGGGGTTTACGAGCAGTACTTC.

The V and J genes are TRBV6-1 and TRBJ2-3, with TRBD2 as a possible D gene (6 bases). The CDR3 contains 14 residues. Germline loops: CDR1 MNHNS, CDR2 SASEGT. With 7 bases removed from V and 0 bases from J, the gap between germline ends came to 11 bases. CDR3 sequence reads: CASIPRGSTDTQYF. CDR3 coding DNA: TGTGCCAGCATACCGCGGGGAAGCACAGATACGCAGTATTTT.

In nucleotides, the CDR3 is TGTGCCAGTAGTAGGGGAGGAAACGGGGAGCTGTTTTTT. Translated: CASSRGGNGELFF. This rearrangement joins TRBV19 to TRBJ2-2, with a possible D match to TRBD2 (6 bases). This CDR3 spans 13 amino acids. Trimming cost V 4 bases and J 7 bases, with 10 bases left between them. CDR1 is LNHDA, CDR2 SQIVND, per germline (reference sequence).

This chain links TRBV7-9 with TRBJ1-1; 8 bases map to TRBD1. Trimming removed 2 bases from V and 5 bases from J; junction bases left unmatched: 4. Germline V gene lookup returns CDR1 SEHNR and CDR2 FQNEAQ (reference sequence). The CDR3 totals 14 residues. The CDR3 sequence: CASSLWTGRTEAFF. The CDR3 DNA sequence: TGTGCCAGCAGCTTATGGACAGGGCGGACTGAAGCTTTCTTT.

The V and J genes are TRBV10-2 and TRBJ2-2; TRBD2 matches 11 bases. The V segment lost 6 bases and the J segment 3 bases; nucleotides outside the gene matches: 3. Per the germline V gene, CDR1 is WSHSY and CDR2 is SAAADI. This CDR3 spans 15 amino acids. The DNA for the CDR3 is TGCGCCAGCAGAATACTAGCGGGAGACACCGGGGAGCTGTTTTTT. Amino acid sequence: CASRILAGDTGELFF.

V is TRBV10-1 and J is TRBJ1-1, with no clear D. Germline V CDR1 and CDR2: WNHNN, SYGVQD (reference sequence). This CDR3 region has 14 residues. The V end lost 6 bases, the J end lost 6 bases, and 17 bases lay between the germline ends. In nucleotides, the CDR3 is TGCGCCAGCAGAGATGACCAAGGCTTATCTGAAGCTTTCTTT. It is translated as CASRDDQGLSEAFF.

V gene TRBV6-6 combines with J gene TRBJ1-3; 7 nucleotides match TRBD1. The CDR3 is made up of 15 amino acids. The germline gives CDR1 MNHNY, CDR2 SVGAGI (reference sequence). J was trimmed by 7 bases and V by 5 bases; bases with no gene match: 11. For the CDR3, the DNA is TGTGCCAGCAGTCCCCGTGAAGGGGGCGTCAACACCATATATTTT. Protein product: CASSPREGGVNTIYF.

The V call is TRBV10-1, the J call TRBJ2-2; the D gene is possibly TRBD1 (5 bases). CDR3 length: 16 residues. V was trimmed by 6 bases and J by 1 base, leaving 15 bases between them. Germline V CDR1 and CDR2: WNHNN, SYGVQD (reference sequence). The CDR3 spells CASSWSRAENTGELFF. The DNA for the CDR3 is TGCGCCAGCAGCTGGTCCAGGGCGGAGAACACCGGGGAGCTGTTTTTT.

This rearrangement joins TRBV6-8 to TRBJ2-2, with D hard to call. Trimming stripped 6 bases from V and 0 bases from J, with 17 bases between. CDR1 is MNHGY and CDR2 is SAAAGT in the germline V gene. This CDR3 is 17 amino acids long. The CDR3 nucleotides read TGTGCCAGCAGAAAAAATCGGACGGCCGCGAACACCGGGGAGCTGTTTTTT. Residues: CASRKNRTAANTGELFF.

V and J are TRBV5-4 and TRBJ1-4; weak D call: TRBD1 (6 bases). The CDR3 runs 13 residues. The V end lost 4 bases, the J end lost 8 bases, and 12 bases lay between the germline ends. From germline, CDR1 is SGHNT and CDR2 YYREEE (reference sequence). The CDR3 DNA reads TGTGCCAGCAGCATGGGGACAATGGAAAAACTGTTTTTT. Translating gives CASSMGTMEKLFF.

CDR3 amino acids: CASRRLVGGSYEQYF. The CDR3 DNA is TGTGCCAGCAGGCGACTAGTCGGGGGTTCCTACGAGCAGTACTTC. The chain is built from TRBV2 and TRBJ2-7; D possibly corresponds to TRBD2 (6 bases). V lost 6 bases and J lost 1, with 16 bases in between. Germline CDR1 SNHLY, CDR2 FYNNEI. CDR3 length equals 15 residues.

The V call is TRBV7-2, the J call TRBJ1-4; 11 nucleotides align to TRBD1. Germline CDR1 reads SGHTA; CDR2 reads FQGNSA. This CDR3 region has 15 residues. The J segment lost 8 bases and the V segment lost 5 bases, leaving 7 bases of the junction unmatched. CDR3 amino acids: CASSPRGDRGEKLFF. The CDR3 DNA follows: TGTGCCAGCAGCCCAAGGGGGGACAGGGGGGAAAAACTGTTTTTT.

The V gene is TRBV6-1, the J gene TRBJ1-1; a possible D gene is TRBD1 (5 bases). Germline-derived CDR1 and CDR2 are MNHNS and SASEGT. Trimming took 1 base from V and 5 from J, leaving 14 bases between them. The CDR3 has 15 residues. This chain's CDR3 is CASSEEGRGGTEAFF. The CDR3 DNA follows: TGTGCCAGCAGTGAAGAGGGTAGGGGTGGAACTGAAGCTTTCTTT.

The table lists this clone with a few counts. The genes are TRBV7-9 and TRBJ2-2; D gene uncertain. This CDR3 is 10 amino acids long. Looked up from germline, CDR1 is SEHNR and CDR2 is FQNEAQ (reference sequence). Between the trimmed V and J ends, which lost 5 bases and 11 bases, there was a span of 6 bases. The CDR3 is CASSVRELFF. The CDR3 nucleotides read TGTGCCAGCAGCGTCCGAGAGCTGTTTTTT.

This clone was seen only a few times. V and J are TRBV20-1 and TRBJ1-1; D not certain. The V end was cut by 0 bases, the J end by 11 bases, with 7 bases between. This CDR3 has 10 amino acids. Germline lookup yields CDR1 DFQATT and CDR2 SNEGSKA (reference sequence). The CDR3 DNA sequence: TGCAGTGCTAGAGATGTGTTGGCTTTCTTT. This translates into CSARDVLAFF.

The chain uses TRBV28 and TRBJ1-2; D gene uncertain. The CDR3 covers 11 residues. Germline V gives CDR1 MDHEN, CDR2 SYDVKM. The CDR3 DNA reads TGTGCAGCGGGTCGGCGGTATGGCTACACCTTC. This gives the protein CAAGRRYGYTF.

The CDR3 sequence: CASSLIRNGELFF. Here the CDR3 DNA reads TGTGCCAGCTCACTAATCCGAAACGGGGAGCTGTTTTTT. V is TRBV18 and J is TRBJ2-2; D uncertain. The CDR3 runs to 13 residues. Trimming stripped 4 bases from V and 7 bases from J, with 10 bases between. The germline V gene has CDR1 KGHSH and CDR2 LQKENI.

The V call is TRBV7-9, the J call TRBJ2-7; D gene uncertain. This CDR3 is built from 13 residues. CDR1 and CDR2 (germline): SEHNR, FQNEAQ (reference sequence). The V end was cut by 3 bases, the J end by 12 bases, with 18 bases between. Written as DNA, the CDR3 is TGTGCCAGCAGCTTTCTTGAAATATCCACCTTGTACGTC. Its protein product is CASSFLEISTLYV.

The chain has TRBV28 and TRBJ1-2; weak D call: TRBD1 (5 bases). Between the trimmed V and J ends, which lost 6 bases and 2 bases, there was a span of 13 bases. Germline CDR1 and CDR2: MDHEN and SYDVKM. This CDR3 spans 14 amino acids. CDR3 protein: CASRGTGLNYGYTF. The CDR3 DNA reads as TGTGCCAGCAGGGGGACGGGCTTGAACTATGGCTACACCTTC.